The 23 T cell receptor beta chains below were found in one sample sequenced in a study of identical twins. A single record per CDR3 protein comes from TCRdb applying MiXCR to the 5' RACE reads. This table holds roughly 290,000 distinct CDR3 sequences, over 8.5% found once. The sample was also linked to a second study, of yellow fever vaccine responses in identical twins.

The sequenced material came from CD8+ T cells sorted from blood. All receptors come from a young woman in good health.

This clonotype appeared a few times. V usage is TRBV10-3 and J usage is TRBJ2-7; TRBD1 matches at 9 bases. Germline trimming cut 11 bases from V and 4 bases from J; bases unmatched to any gene: 15. CDR3 size: 15 residues. Germline CDR1 and CDR2: ENHRY and SYGVKD. The CDR3 DNA reads as TGTGCCGTCAAGCTAACCGGGACAGGGTTGTACGAGCAGTACTTC. Amino acid sequence: CAVKLTGTGLYEQYF.

This chain uses TRBV5-6 with TRBJ2-1; D not resolved. Trimming took off 2 bases at V and 9 bases at J, with 6 bases between the two ends. The CDR3 totals 11 residues. CDR1 and CDR2 from the germline V gene are SGHDT and YYEEEE. In nucleotides, the CDR3 is TGTGCCAGCAGCTTCAGCACTGAGCAGTTCTTC. Its translation is CASSFSTEQFF.

This clonotype was observed many times. This chain connects TRBV24-1 to TRBJ1-5; D is undetermined. The CDR3 consists of 12 residues. Germline CDR1 is KGHDR and CDR2 is SFDVKD. The ends were cut back, 2 bases at V and 7 bases at J, with 5 bases in the middle. The DNA of the CDR3 is TGTGCCACCAGTGATTCCGAACAGCCCCAGCATTTT. It translates to CATSDSEQPQHF.

The gene calls are TRBV12-3 or TRBV12-4 and TRBJ1-2; no clear D. Trimming pared 3 bases from V and 4 bases from J, leaving 12 bases between. This CDR3 is 14 amino acids long. Here the CDR3 DNA reads TGTGCCAGCAGTTTTTCAGGTCCGGGCTATGGCTACACCTTC. Translated, it gives CASSFSGPGYGYTF.

This clonotype was picked up one time. The gene calls are TRBV28 and TRBJ1-1; 9 bases fit TRBD1. This CDR3 has 16 amino acids. Germline V gene lookup returns CDR1 MDHEN and CDR2 SYDVKM. The V and J ends lost 3 bases and 5 bases, in that order; junction bases with no gene match: 10. CDR3 protein: CASSLIPGTGWTEAFF. CDR3 bases: TGTGCCAGCAGTTTGATCCCCGGGACAGGGTGGACTGAAGCTTTCTTT.

The chain combines TRBV20-1 with TRBJ2-7, with 11 bases identical to TRBD2. Per the germline V gene, CDR1 is DFQATT and CDR2 is SNEGSKA (reference sequence). The CDR3 is 15 amino acids. V lost 0 bases and J lost 12; bases outside the gene matches: 13. This CDR3 reads CSARDWTALAGVWYF. CDR3 coding DNA: TGCAGTGCTAGAGATTGGACGGCACTAGCGGGAGTTTGGTACTTC.

The chain carries TRBV14 and TRBJ1-4; D call uncertain. In germline, CDR1 is SGHDN, CDR2 FVKESK. The CDR3 consists of 15 residues. The V end was cut by 0 bases, the J end by 4 bases, with 9 bases between. CDR3 residues: CASSQDLGYNEKLFF. The CDR3 region has the DNA TGTGCCAGCAGCCAAGACCTCGGGTATAATGAAAAACTGTTTTTT.

This clonotype was counted at least ten times. This chain joins TRBV7-6 and TRBJ2-7, with D tentatively TRBD2 (6 bases). The CDR3 is 15 residues long. Germline V gene sequence: CDR1 SGHVS, CDR2 FNYEAQ. The V and J ends lost 5 bases and 0 bases respectively, with 14 bases between them. CDR3 in amino acids: CASSPVPDYSYEQYF. In DNA, the CDR3 is TGTGCCAGCAGCCCTGTTCCGGACTACTCCTACGAGCAGTACTTC.

This clonotype came up many times. V usage is TRBV5-1 and J usage is TRBJ2-4; D is undetermined. Germline lookup yields CDR1 SGHRS and CDR2 YFSETQ. The ends were cut back, 4 bases at V and 8 bases at J, with 13 bases in the middle. The CDR3 is 13 amino acids. CDR3 protein: CASSPDLRDIQYF. CDR3 DNA: TGCGCCAGCAGCCCGGACCTAAGGGACATTCAGTACTTC.

The sample holds a few counts of this clonotype. The chain joins TRBV7-9 to TRBJ2-1, with 8 bases matching TRBD2. Trimming took 0 bases from V and 10 from J; bases not matched to a gene: 5. The CDR3 covers 14 residues. CDR1 and CDR2 (germline): SEHNR, FQNEAQ (reference sequence). CDR3 sequence reads: CASSLAVSGAEQFF. The CDR3 coding sequence is TGTGCCAGCAGCTTAGCCGTTAGCGGGGCGGAGCAGTTCTTC.

This clonotype was detected many times. The chain links TRBV29-1 to TRBJ2-1; TRBD1 matches 7 bases. V was pared by 6 bases and J by 8 bases, with 13 bases of the junction left unmatched. This CDR3 region has 14 residues. Germline values: CDR1 SQVTM, CDR2 ANQGSEA. CDR3 in amino acids: CSVGKGQLEHEQFF. The CDR3 nucleotides are TGCAGCGTCGGAAAGGGACAGCTAGAGCATGAGCAGTTCTTC.

This chain links TRBV7-6 with TRBJ2-5; the D call may be TRBD1 or TRBD2 (5 bases each). Germline V gives CDR1 SGHVS, CDR2 FNYEAQ. This CDR3 is 15 amino acids long. The V gene lost 0 bases and the J gene lost 1 base, with 9 bases spanning the gap. CDR3 residues: CASSLAGETQETQYF. The CDR3 DNA sequence: TGTGCCAGCAGCTTAGCGGGGGAAACCCAAGAGACCCAGTACTTC.

The table lists this clonotype with many counts. V gene TRBV24-1 combines with J gene TRBJ2-7, with 7 bases lining up with TRBD1. Germline V gives CDR1 KGHDR, CDR2 SFDVKD. The CDR3 spans 13 residues. The V segment lost 9 bases and the J segment 2 bases; nucleotides outside the gene matches: 6. CDR3 sequence: CATGTGTAYEQYF. The CDR3 DNA follows: TGTGCCACCGGGACCGGGACAGCCTACGAGCAGTACTTC.

The J gene is TRBJ2-1, the V gene TRBV4-3; TRBD1 agrees at 8 bases. The CDR3 has 18 residues. Germline CDR1 and CDR2: LGHNA and YSLEER. Losses at the gene ends were 2 bases for V and 3 bases for J; bases not matched to a gene: 12. CDR3: CASSQLTGEAPLYNEQFF. DNA of the CDR3: TGCGCCAGCAGCCAATTGACAGGGGAGGCCCCTCTCTACAATGAGCAGTTCTTC.

This clonotype was recorded at least ten times. The rearrangement links TRBV20-1 to TRBJ2-1; 9 nucleotides align to TRBD2. The CDR3 has 17 amino acids. Unmatched junction bases numbered 9, after V lost 3 bases and J lost 0 bases. Germline V gene sequence: CDR1 DFQATT, CDR2 SNEGSKA (reference sequence). The CDR3 DNA sequence: TGCAGTGCTAGTGGGGCTAGCGGGGCGCTCTCCTACAATGAGCAGTTCTTC. This codes for CSASGASGALSYNEQFF.

The J gene is TRBJ2-7, the V gene TRBV10-3; TRBD2 is a possible D gene (5 bases). CDR3 length: 14 residues. Trimming pared 3 bases from V and 1 base from J, leaving 10 bases between. Germline V CDR1 and CDR2: ENHRY, SYGVKD. Here the CDR3 DNA reads TGTGCCATCAGTGACGTCGAGGGTTCCTACGAGCAGTACTTC. It is translated as CAISDVEGSYEQYF.

This clonotype occurred a few times. This chain links TRBV27 with TRBJ2-1; D call uncertain. Looked up from germline, CDR1 is MNHEY and CDR2 is SMNVEV (reference sequence). With 3 bases removed from V and 3 bases from J, the gap between germline ends came to 12 bases. This CDR3 has 15 amino acids. CDR3 sequence (DNA): TGTGCCAGCAGTTTTGGGTGGAAAAACTACAATGAGCAGTTCTTC. Translated, it gives CASSFGWKNYNEQFF.

A few counts support this clonotype. This rearrangement joins TRBV7-9 to TRBJ2-3, with D possibly matching TRBD2 (5 bases). Deletions cut 0 bases from V and 0 bases from J, with 13 bases between. CDR3 length equals 17 residues. Germline CDR1 SEHNR, CDR2 FQNEAQ (reference sequence). CDR3 region: CASSLALGVPSTDTQYF. CDR3 sequence (DNA): TGTGCCAGCAGCTTAGCGCTCGGGGTCCCAAGCACAGATACGCAGTATTTT. Full variable domain (rest looked up from reference TRBV7-9 and TRBJ2-3): DTGVSQNPRHKITKRGQNVTFRCDPISEHNRLYWYRQTLGQGPEFLTYFQNEAQLEKSRLLSDRFSAERPKGSFSTLEIQRTEQGDSAMYLCASSLALGVPSTDTQYFGPGTRLTVL.

Many counts were recorded for this clonotype. The rearrangement uses TRBV5-5 and TRBJ2-3; no clear D. This CDR3 is built from 14 residues. V was clipped by 1 base and J by 6 bases, with 12 bases between them. Germline-derived CDR1 and CDR2 are SGHKS and YYEKEE (reference sequence). The CDR3 nucleotides are TGTGCCAGCAGCTTGTTCGACCTCGGCGATACGCAGTATTTT. Its protein product is CASSLFDLGDTQYF.

There are a few counts of this clonotype. V usage is TRBV12-3 or TRBV12-4 and J usage is TRBJ2-1, with 14 nucleotides matching TRBD2. The CDR3 covers 16 residues. V gave up 6 bases and J gave up 6 bases; unmatched junction bases: 7. This CDR3 reads CASSPATSGRANEQFF. For the CDR3, the DNA is TGTGCCAGCAGCCCAGCGACTAGCGGGAGGGCCAATGAGCAGTTCTTC.

There are a few counts of this clonotype. The V gene is TRBV4-3, the J gene TRBJ2-2; TRBD2 agrees at 8 bases. V was pared by 2 bases and J by 3 bases, with 8 bases of the junction left unmatched. The germline V gene encodes CDR1 LGHNA and CDR2 YSLEER. This CDR3 is 17 amino acids long. This chain's CDR3 is CASSQNPGGADTGELFF. CDR3 bases: TGCGCCAGCAGCCAAAACCCCGGGGGGGCCGACACCGGGGAGCTGTTTTTT.

At least ten counts were recorded for this clonotype. The chain employs TRBV11-2 and TRBJ2-3; the D is unclear. CDR1 SGHAT and CDR2 FQNNGV come from the germline V gene. Trimming removed 0 bases at V and 2 bases at J, with 9 bases between. There are 15 residues in the CDR3. The CDR3 loop reads CASSLEAGNTDTQYF. The CDR3 nucleotides are TGTGCCAGCAGCTTAGAGGCAGGAAACACAGATACGCAGTATTTT.

The chain employs TRBV7-9 and TRBJ2-7; 10 bases map to TRBD1. J was trimmed by 4 bases and V by 5 bases; bases with no gene match: 8. This CDR3 has 15 residues. Germline V gives CDR1 SEHNR, CDR2 FQNEAQ (reference sequence). CDR3 coding DNA: TGTGCCAGCAGCCACTCAGGGACAGGGGAATACGAGCAGTACTTC. Translating gives CASSHSGTGEYEQYF. The full variable domain, completed using reference TRBV7-9 and TRBJ2-7, is DTGVSQNPRHKITKRGQNVTFRCDPISEHNRLYWYRQTLGQGPEFLTYFQNEAQLEKSRLLSDRFSAERPKGSFSTLEIQRTEQGDSAMYLCASSHSGTGEYEQYFGPGTRLTVT.